These T cell receptor beta chains were read from a single sample in a study of vaccination and CD4 T cells after COVID-19. TCRdb itself ran the PCR reads through MiXCR, one entry per CDR3 protein. The sample holds 5,500 to 7,000 distinct CDR3 sequences, roughly 53% seen once. These TCRs are of unknown antigen specificity. Material for sequencing was CD4+ T cells from blood, cultured in vitro. These receptors originate from a human donor in good health. The CDR3 runs from the conserved cysteine through the conserved F or W.

CDR3	V
CASSQDDRNYGYTF	TRBV4-2
CASSLGRGTEAFF	TRBV5-1
CSARDTGGAQNTEAFF	TRBV20-1
CASRRSGGAGAGELFF	TRBV27
CASSDMGLETDTQYF	TRBV6-4
CSYPGPGGYSNQPQHF	TRBV20-1
CASSEYSGGDKAFF	TRBV10-2
CSARVRGGLAKNIQYF	TRBV20-1
CASSVTRAGGRWGNEQFF	TRBV11-2
CSASPGQGWYF	TRBV20-1
CASSHPGQGSGANVLTF	TRBV6-2/TRBV6-3
CATSRDSRGELFF	TRBV15
CASSSSGVGNNQPQHF	TRBV7-8
CSVGDRGTEAFF	TRBV29-1
CSVIPGQGMNTEAFF	TRBV29-1
CASSTTGRQYF	TRBV2
CAGRELAGLTGELFF	TRBV2
CSGGGPAGNTIYF	TRBV20-1
CASSPIHTPYEQYF	TRBV28
CASSERGFNEQFF	TRBV2
CASSSHLSPGETQYF	TRBV7-9
CASSFGGSMNTEAFF	TRBV5-8
CSALRAGTTDTQYF	TRBV20-1
CSARGGSSYNEQFF	TRBV20-1
CANKGYWDSPLHF	TRBV24-1
CASSLTGTGGSPLHF	TRBV7-9
CASSMWVSNQPQHF	TRBV19
CASSHQIPSGQGNFANYGYTF	TRBV4-3
CASSRGSGEETQYF	TRBV6-4